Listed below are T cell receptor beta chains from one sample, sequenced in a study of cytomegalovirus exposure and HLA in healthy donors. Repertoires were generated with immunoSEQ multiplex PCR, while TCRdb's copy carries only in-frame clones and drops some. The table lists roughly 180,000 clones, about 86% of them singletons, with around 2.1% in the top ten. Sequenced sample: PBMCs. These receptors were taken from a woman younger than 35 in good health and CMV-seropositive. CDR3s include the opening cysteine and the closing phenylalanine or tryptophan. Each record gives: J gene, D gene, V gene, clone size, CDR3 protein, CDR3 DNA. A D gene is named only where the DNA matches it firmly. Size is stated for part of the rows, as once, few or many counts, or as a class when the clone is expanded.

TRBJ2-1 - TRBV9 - CASSSVVGGRYNEQFF TGTGCCAGCAGCTCCGTGGTGGGGGGGCGGTACAATGAGCAGTTCTTC
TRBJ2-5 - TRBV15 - CATSVQGSETQYF TGTGCCACCAGCGTACAGGGATCAGAGACCCAGTACTTC
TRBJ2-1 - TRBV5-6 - CASSLWTDYYNEQFF TGTGCCAGCAGCTTGTGGACAGACTACTACAATGAGCAGTTCTTC
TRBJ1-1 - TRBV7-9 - CASSLGTVNRAFF TGTGCCAGCAGCTTAGGGACAGTCAATAGGGCTTTCTTT
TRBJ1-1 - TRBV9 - CASSPLRMSISRDTEAFF TGTGCCAGCAGCCCGCTCAGAATGAGTATTAGCCGGGATACTGAAGCTTTCTTT
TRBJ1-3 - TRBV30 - CAWGTTGFSGNTIYF TGTGCCTGGGGGACAACAGGGTTCTCTGGAAACACCATATATTTT
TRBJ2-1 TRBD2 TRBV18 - CASSPLAGGGNEQFF TGTGCCAGCTCACCACTAGCGGGGGGAGGCAATGAGCAGTTCTTC
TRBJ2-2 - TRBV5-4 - CASSPERATGELFF TGTGCCAGCAGCCCGGAGCGCGCCACCGGGGAGCTGTTTTTT
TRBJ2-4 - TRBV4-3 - CASSQEPVLAKNIQYF TGCGCCAGCAGCCAAGAGCCGGTTTTAGCCAAAAACATTCAGTACTTC
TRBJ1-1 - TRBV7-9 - CASSLMGLIGEAFF TGTGCCAGCAGCTTAATGGGACTAATAGGGGAAGCTTTCTTT
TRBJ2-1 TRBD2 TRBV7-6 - CASTIRGGSYNEQFF TGTGCCAGCACCATTCGGGGGGGCTCCTACAATGAGCAGTTCTTC
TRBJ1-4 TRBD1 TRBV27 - CASSLVYGQGGQKLFF TGTGCCAGCAGTTTAGTGTATGGACAGGGAGGTCAAAAACTGTTTTTT
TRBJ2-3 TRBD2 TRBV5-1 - CASTITSGGRTDTQYF TGCGCCAGCACCATTACTAGCGGGGGGCGAACAGATACGCAGTATTTT
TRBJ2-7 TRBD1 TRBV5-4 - CASRQDRGLRYEQYF TGTGCCAGCAGACAGGACAGGGGGCTTCGGTACGAGCAGTACTTC
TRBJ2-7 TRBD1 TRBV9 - CASSAGVGQGAQSYEQYF TGTGCCAGCAGCGCTGGGGTGGGACAGGGGGCCCAGAGCTACGAGCAGTACTTC
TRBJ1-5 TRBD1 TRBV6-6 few CASGDRESQPQHF TGTGCCAGCGGTGACAGGGAGAGTCAGCCCCAGCATTTT
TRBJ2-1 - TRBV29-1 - CSVEGGESYNEQFF TGCAGCGTTGAAGGGGGGGAATCCTACAATGAGCAGTTCTTC
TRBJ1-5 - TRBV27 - CVSRGFGDQPQHF TGTGTCAGCAGAGGTTTCGGGGATCAGCCCCAGCATTTT
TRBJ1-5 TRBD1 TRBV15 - CATTQGSNQPQHF TGTGCCACCACACAGGGGAGCAATCAGCCCCAGCATTTT
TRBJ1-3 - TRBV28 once CASSFGLRNTIYF TGTGCCAGCAGTTTTGGACTACGAAACACCATATATTTT
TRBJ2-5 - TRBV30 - CAWTGQETQYF TGTGCCTGGACAGGACAAGAGACCCAGTACTTC
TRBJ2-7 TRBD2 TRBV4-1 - CASSQGLAGLTYEQYF TGCGCCAGCAGCCAGGGACTAGCGGGACTAACCTACGAGCAGTACTTC
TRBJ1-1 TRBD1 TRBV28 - CASSSYRGQLEAFF TGTGCCAGCAGTTCCTACAGGGGGCAACTTGAAGCTTTCTTT
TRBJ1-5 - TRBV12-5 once CASGLASGSSNQPQHF TGTGCTAGTGGTTTGGCTTCGGGTTCGAGCAATCAGCCCCAGCATTTT
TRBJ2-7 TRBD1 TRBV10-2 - CASSERQGVHEQYF TGCGCCAGCAGTGAGCGACAGGGGGTCCACGAGCAGTACTTC
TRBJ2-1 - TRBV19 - CASSQTAYNEQFF TGTGCCAGTAGCCAGACAGCCTACAATGAGCAGTTCTTC
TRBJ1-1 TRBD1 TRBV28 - CASSTTRTGGTEAFF TGTGCCAGCTCGACGACCCGGACAGGGGGCACTGAAGCTTTCTTT
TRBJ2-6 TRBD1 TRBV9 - CASNENRGRQDGANGLTF TGTGCCAGCAATGAAAACAGGGGGCGGCAGGATGGGGCCAACGGCCTGACTTTC
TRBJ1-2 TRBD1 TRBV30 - CAWSRDRVSDGYTF TGTGCCTGGAGCCGGGACAGGGTCTCAGATGGCTACACCTTC
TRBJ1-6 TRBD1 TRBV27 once CASSLGTGTSPLHF TGTGCCAGCAGCCTCGGGACAGGGACTTCACCCCTCCACTTT
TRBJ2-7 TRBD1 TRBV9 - CASSPVGTGQGDEQYF TGTGCCAGCAGCCCAGTGGGTACGGGACAGGGGGACGAGCAGTACTTC
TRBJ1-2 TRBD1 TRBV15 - CATSSWDRGHYGYTF TGTGCCACCAGCAGCTGGGACAGGGGCCATTATGGCTACACCTTC
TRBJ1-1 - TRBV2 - CASSGRGSNTEAFF TGTGCCAGCAGCGGGAGGGGGTCGAACACTGAAGCTTTCTTT
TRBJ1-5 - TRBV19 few CASTFRQAQRPQHF TGTGCCAGTACCTTCAGGCAGGCCCAGAGGCCCCAGCATTTT
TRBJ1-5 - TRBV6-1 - CAYHGCPPQHF TGTGCCTATCACGGGTGTCCGCCCCAGCATTTT
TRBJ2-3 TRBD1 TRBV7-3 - CASSLTWDRTDTQYF TGTGCCAGCAGCTTAACCTGGGACAGGACAGATACGCAGTATTTT
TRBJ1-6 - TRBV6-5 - CASRDGALALHF TGTGCCAGCAGGGATGGGGCTTTAGCCCTCCACTTT
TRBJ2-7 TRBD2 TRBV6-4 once CASRPRLAGGPEVYEQYF TGTGCCAGCAGACCCCGACTAGCGGGGGGGCCTGAAGTTTACGAGCAGTACTTC
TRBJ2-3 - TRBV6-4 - CASSDLHGGGSTDTQYF TGTGCCAGCAGTGACCTCCATGGCGGGGGCAGCACAGATACGCAGTATTTT
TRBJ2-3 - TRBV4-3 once CASSQDLGATDTQYF TGCGCCAGCAGCCAAGATCTGGGGGCGACAGATACGCAGTATTTT
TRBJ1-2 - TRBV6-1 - CASGSTPGAAGATF TGTGCCAGCGGATCCACTCCAGGGGCCGCGGGCGCCACCTTC
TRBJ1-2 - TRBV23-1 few CASSQPRTGDYGYTF TGCGCCAGCAGTCAACCAAGGACGGGGGACTATGGCTACACCTTC
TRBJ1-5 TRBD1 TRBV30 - CAWGGTADSNQPQHF TGTGCCTGGGGAGGGACAGCAGATAGCAATCAGCCCCAGCATTTT
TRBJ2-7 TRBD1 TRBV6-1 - CASSENRGPNEQYF TGTGCCAGCAGTGAGAACAGGGGGCCGAACGAGCAGTACTTC
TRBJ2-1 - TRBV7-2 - CASSPESTEQFF TGTGCCAGCAGCCCGGAGTCGACTGAGCAGTTCTTC
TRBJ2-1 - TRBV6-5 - CASSLRSGAYNEQFF TGTGCCAGCAGCCTCAGGTCGGGGGCCTACAATGAGCAGTTCTTC
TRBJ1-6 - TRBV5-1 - CASSSGHSNSPLHF TGCGCCAGCAGCTCCGGACACTCCAATTCACCCCTCCACTTT